This TCR beta chain was obtained from a study of blood T cell repertoires in COVID-19. At the level of the study: Collection of acute and convalescent COVID-19 samples took place in the United States, Italy and Spain. Sample material is recorded as cDNA or gDNA derived from T cells, B-cell-depleted T cells, or PBMCs.

Original processing methods: Amplifying reference gene primers gave estimates of nucleated cell counts. Profiled with immunoSEQ multiplex PCR; TCRdb holds only in-frame clones, not every one. V, J and clone size reflect that table, while D and trimming were determined from the DNA. This table has tens of thousands of clones, approximately 83% appearing once. The CDR3 runs to 13 residues. Germline lookup yields CDR1 SNHLY and CDR2 FYNNEI. V trimming: 10 bases; J trimming: 5 bases; junction bases outside the gene matches: 10. The clonotype was recovered from a human donor in a cohort sampled during active COVID-19. V usage is TRBV2 and J usage is TRBJ2-5, with 7 bases fitting TRBD2. Sequencing used peripheral blood. CDR3 coding DNA: TGTGCCACCCTGGGAGGGACGAGGGAGACCCAGTACTTC. This translates into CATLGGTRETQYF. Based on the CDR3 plus reference TRBV2 and TRBJ2-5, the full variable domain is EPEVTQTPSHQVTQMGQEVILRCVPISNHLYFYWYRQILGQKVEFLVSFYNNEISEKSEIFDDQFSVERPDGSNFTLKIRSTKLEDSAMYFCATLGGTRETQYFGPGTRLLVL.